The 20 T cell receptor beta chains reported below all come from one sample, sequenced in a study of blood T cells in healthy people across ages. With a J-beta primer mix and a sample-barcoded 5' primer, a second PCR ran about 7 to 12 cycles. Via MiXCR, TCRdb re-called the 5' RACE reads, giving one row per CDR3 protein. The table lists around 2 million distinct CDR3 sequences, approximately 39% of them singletons. Sequences were obtained from blood. The receptors derive from a human donor in good health.

The chain employs TRBV5-5 and TRBJ2-2; D possibly uses TRBD1 or TRBD2 (5 bases each). CDR1 is SGHKS and CDR2 is YYEKEE in the germline V gene (reference sequence). The CDR3 consists of 15 residues. With 0 bases removed from V and 3 bases from J, the gap between germline ends came to 9 bases. CDR3 bases: TGTGCCAGCAGCTTGGTACAGGACTACACCGGGGAGCTGTTTTTT. It translates to CASSLVQDYTGELFF.

The chain carries TRBV20-1 and TRBJ2-7; TRBD1 matches 8 bases. CDR1 and CDR2 (germline): DFQATT, SNEGSKA (reference sequence). The CDR3 length is 12 residues. V lost 4 bases and J lost 5; bases outside the gene matches: 4. The CDR3 here is CSATVDRDEQYF. The CDR3 bases are TGCAGTGCTACGGTGGACAGGGACGAGCAGTACTTC.

The rearrangement links TRBV7-2 to TRBJ1-2; 12 bases line up with TRBD1. The V gene's germline CDR1 is SGHTA and CDR2 FQGNSA. The V gene end was trimmed by 5 bases and the J gene end by 8 bases; junction bases not matched to a gene: 15. CDR3 length: 17 amino acids. The CDR3 reads CASSPSVGTGGLSGYTF. The DNA for the CDR3 is TGTGCCAGCAGCCCCTCCGTCGGGACAGGGGGCCTGAGCGGCTACACCTTC.

The rearrangement joins TRBV9 to TRBJ1-3; D not resolved. This CDR3 spans 14 amino acids. V was pared by 4 bases and J by 0 bases, with 8 bases between. Germline CDR1 SGDLS, CDR2 YYNGEE. For the CDR3, the DNA is TGTGCCAGCAGCCTCGGGTACTCTGGAAACACCATATATTTT. Translation: CASSLGYSGNTIYF.

V gene TRBV6-2 or TRBV6-3 combines with J gene TRBJ1-2; the match to TRBD1 covers 7 bases. Looked up from germline, CDR1 is MNHEY and CDR2 is SVGEGT. The trim removed 7 bases at V and 4 bases at J, leaving 12 bases unmatched. CDR3 length: 15 residues. The CDR3 is CASKDTGTALYGYTF. The CDR3 bases are TGTGCCAGCAAAGATACCGGGACAGCCCTCTATGGCTACACCTTC.

The genes are TRBV10-3 and TRBJ1-2; no clear D gene. CDR1 ENHRY and CDR2 SYGVKD come from the germline V gene. This CDR3 has 12 amino acids. Trimming removed 2 bases from V and 3 bases from J, with 4 bases in between. The DNA of the CDR3 is TGTGCCATCAGTGAGACAGACTATGGCTACACCTTC. Amino acid sequence: CAISETDYGYTF.

The DNA for the CDR3 is TGTGCCAGCAGCTTGGTAGTTTTGGGGACTCGTAGCACAGATACGCAGTATTTT. Amino acids: CASSLVVLGTRSTDTQYF. The J gene is TRBJ2-3, the V gene TRBV5-6; tentatively, D is TRBD2 (6 bases). V dropped 0 bases and J dropped 0 bases, with 17 bases sitting between them. Germline loops: CDR1 SGHDT, CDR2 YYEEEE. This CDR3 is 18 amino acids long.

J is TRBJ2-1 and V is TRBV27; 11 bases map to TRBD1. J lost 8 bases, V lost 5 bases, and 8 bases had no gene match. The CDR3 loop spans 15 amino acids. Per the germline V gene, CDR1 is MNHEY and CDR2 is SMNVEV (reference sequence). CDR3 loop: CASSPRTGGPDEQFF. CDR3 DNA: TGTGCCAGCAGTCCTCGGACAGGGGGCCCAGATGAGCAGTTCTTC.

The V and J genes are TRBV24-1 and TRBJ2-1, with 11 bases fitting TRBD1. This CDR3 region has 16 residues. CDR1 and CDR2 from the germline V gene are KGHDR and SFDVKD. Trimming at V came to 3 bases and at J to 9 bases, leaving 9 bases not matched to a gene. CDR3 sequence (DNA): TGTGCCACCAGTGATCAACGGGACAGGGGGTATCTTGAGCAGTTCTTC. This translates into CATSDQRDRGYLEQFF.

The chain links TRBV12-3 or TRBV12-4 to TRBJ1-6; D is perhaps TRBD1 (6 bases). The CDR3 extends over 13 amino acids. Between the trimmed V and J ends, which lost 2 bases and 9 bases, there was a span of 8 bases. The CDR3 nucleotides are TGTGCCAGCAGTTTATTGGGGGCTTCACCCCTCCACTTT. Translation: CASSLLGASPLHF.

CDR3 protein: CASSLGGQYQETQYF. The CDR3 coding sequence is TGTGCCAGCAGCTTAGGGGGACAGTACCAAGAGACCCAGTACTTC. The genes are TRBV11-2 and TRBJ2-5; 7 bases are shared with TRBD1. Germline CDR1 SGHAT, CDR2 FQNNGV. This CDR3 is built from 15 residues. V shed 1 base and J 0 bases; nucleotides not matched to a gene: 2.

This clonotype showed up many times. V and J are TRBV20-1 and TRBJ1-2, with D perhaps TRBD1 (6 bases). CDR1 and CDR2 from the germline V gene are DFQATT and SNEGSKA (reference sequence). The CDR3 is 13 residues long. Trimming cost V 3 bases and J 3 bases, with 11 bases left between them. The CDR3 spells CSASRGADYGYTF. Here the CDR3 DNA reads TGCAGTGCTAGTCGGGGGGCGGACTATGGCTACACCTTC.

The genes are TRBV7-9 and TRBJ1-1; no firm D call. The CDR3 is made up of 12 amino acids. Germline CDR1 SEHNR, CDR2 FQNEAQ (reference sequence). V gave up 5 bases and J gave up 4 bases, with 8 bases separating them. CDR3 nucleotides: TGTGCCAGCAGCATAGTAGGCACTGAAGCTTTCTTT. It yields the protein CASSIVGTEAFF.

The V gene is TRBV12-3 or TRBV12-4, the J gene TRBJ1-5, with a possible D match to TRBD1 (5 bases). The CDR3 has 15 amino acids. V was trimmed by 4 bases and J by 2 bases, leaving 12 bases between them. CDR3 coding DNA: TGTGCCAGCAGTTCCCGGGACCTTGGCAATCAGCCCCAGCATTTT. As protein: CASSSRDLGNQPQHF.

This clonotype was counted only a few times. CDR3 amino acids: CASSDYGRYNEQFF. CDR3 DNA sequence: TGTGCCAGCAGTGATTACGGGAGATACAATGAGCAGTTCTTC. This chain uses TRBV25-1 with TRBJ2-1, with TRBD2 as a possible D gene (6 bases). The V gene lost 3 bases and the J gene lost 4 bases, with 10 bases spanning the gap. The CDR3 runs to 14 residues. Germline V lookup: CDR1 MGHDK, CDR2 SYGVNS.

CDR3 amino acids: CASSQVGPGELFF. The CDR3 region has the DNA TGCGCCAGCAGCCAAGTTGGACCCGGGGAGCTGTTTTTT. The chain couples TRBV4-3 to TRBJ2-2; D gene unclear. CDR1 and CDR2 from the germline V gene are LGHNA and YSLEER. Trimming took off 1 base at V and 6 bases at J, with 6 bases between the two ends. The CDR3 extends over 13 amino acids.

Comment on this clonotype: A read error may be the cause here, since a much bigger clone is one base away. The rearrangement joins TRBV18 to TRBJ2-7; D assignment may be TRBD1 or TRBD2 (6 bases each). CDR1 is KGHSH, CDR2 LQKENI, per germline. The CDR3 length is 15 residues. This chain's CDR3 is CASLPPGGLLYEQYF. Written as DNA, the CDR3 is TGTGCCAGCTTACCACCCGGGGGCCTACTCTACGAGCAGTACTTC.

V gene TRBV11-2 combines with J gene TRBJ2-1, with D perhaps matching TRBD1 (6 bases). This CDR3 is 13 amino acids long. The V and J ends lost 4 bases and 4 bases respectively, with 8 bases between them. Germline V gene sequence: CDR1 SGHAT, CDR2 FQNNGV. The CDR3 is CASSSGDYNEQFF. In nucleotides, the CDR3 is TGTGCCAGCAGCTCAGGGGATTACAATGAGCAGTTCTTC.

The V and J genes are TRBV3-1 and TRBJ2-3, with D maybe TRBD2 (5 bases). Germline CDR1 is LGHDT and CDR2 is YNNKEL (reference sequence). The ends were cut back, 0 bases at V and 9 bases at J, with 10 bases in the middle. The CDR3 consists of 13 residues. CDR3 amino acids: CASSQDPGNTQYF. CDR3 nucleotide sequence: TGTGCCAGCAGCCAAGATCCGGGGAACACGCAGTATTTT.

This clonotype was detected once. J is TRBJ1-4 and V is TRBV6-1; a possible D gene is TRBD1 (5 bases). The ends were cut back, 3 bases at V and 5 bases at J, with 16 bases in the middle. Germline V gene data show CDR1 as MNHNS and CDR2 as SASEGT. This CDR3 comprises 16 residues. The CDR3 region has the DNA TGTGCCAGCAGTGACGACCCGGGGGGAAGGAATGAAAAACTGTTTTTT. Protein: CASSDDPGGRNEKLFF.